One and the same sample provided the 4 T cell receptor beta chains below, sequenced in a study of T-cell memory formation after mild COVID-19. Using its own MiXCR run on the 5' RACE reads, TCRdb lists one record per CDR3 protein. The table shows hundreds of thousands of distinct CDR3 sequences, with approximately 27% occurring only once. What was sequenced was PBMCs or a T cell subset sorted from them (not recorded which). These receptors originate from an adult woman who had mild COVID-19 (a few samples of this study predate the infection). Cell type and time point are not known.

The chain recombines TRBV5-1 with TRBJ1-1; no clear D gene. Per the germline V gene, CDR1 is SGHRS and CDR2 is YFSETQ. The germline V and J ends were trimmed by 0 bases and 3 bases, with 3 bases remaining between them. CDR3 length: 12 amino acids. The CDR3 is CASSLDDTEAFF. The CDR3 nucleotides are TGCGCCAGCAGCTTGGACGACACTGAAGCTTTCTTT.

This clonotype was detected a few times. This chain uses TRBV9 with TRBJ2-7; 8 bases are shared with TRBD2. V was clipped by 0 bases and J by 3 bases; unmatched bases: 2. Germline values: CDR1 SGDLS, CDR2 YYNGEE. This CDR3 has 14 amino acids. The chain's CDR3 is CASSVDGTSYEQYF. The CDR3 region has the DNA TGTGCCAGCAGCGTAGACGGGACTAGCTACGAGCAGTACTTC.

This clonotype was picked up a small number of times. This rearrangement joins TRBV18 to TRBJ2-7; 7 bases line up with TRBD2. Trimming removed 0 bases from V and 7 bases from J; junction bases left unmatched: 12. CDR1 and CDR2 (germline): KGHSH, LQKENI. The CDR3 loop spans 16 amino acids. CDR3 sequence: CASSPPTSPNRGEQYF. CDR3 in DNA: TGTGCCAGCTCACCACCGACTAGCCCAAATCGTGGGGAGCAGTACTTC.

CDR3 bases: TGTGCCAGCAGCCCCTCCCTCACCGGGGAGCTGTTTTTT. Its translation is CASSPSLTGELFF. The chain links TRBV6-1 to TRBJ2-2; D ambiguous. The CDR3 covers 13 residues. V gave up 6 bases and J gave up 4 bases, with 9 bases separating them. Germline V gene data show CDR1 as MNHNS and CDR2 as SASEGT.